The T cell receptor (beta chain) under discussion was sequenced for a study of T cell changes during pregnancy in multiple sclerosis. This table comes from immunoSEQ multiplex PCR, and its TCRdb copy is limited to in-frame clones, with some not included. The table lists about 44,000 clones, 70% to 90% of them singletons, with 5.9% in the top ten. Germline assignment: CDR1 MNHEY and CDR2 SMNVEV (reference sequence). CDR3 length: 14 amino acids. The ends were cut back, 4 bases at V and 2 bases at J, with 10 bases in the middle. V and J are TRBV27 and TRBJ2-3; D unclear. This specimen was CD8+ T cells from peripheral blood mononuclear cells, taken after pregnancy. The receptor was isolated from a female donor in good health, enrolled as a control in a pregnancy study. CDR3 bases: TGTGCCAGCAGTTCCTGGAGCAACACAGATACGCAGTATTTT. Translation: CASSSWSNTDTQYF.